This T cell receptor beta chain was documented in a study of blood T cells in healthy people across ages. In regard to this clonotype: Its antigen is unknown.

V shed 3 bases and J shed 5 bases, with 13 bases lying between them. The germline gives CDR1 DFQATT, CDR2 SNEGSKA (reference sequence). This CDR3 is 14 amino acids long. The second PCR ran about 6 to 12 cycles with a sample-barcoded 5' primer and J-beta primers. The study obtained at least 2.5 million CDR3-containing paired-end reads from every sample. MiXCR was run by TCRdb on the 5' RACE reads, yielding one entry per CDR3 protein. In the table there are hundreds of thousands of distinct CDR3 sequences, roughly half of which are singletons. Whole-study findings and limits: Diversity was estimated from one million T cells, and these estimates were considered underestimates. TCR beta diversity correlated strongly with naive T cell percentage. TCR beta diversity per million T cells fell roughly linearly with age.

The V gene is TRBV20-1, the J gene TRBJ1-4; D may be TRBD1 (6 bases). The sequenced material came from blood. The source of this sequence is a man in his 60s in good health. CDR3 nucleotides: TGCAGTGCTAGTCCGACAGGCATCAATGAAAAACTGTTTTTT. As protein: CSASPTGINEKLFF.